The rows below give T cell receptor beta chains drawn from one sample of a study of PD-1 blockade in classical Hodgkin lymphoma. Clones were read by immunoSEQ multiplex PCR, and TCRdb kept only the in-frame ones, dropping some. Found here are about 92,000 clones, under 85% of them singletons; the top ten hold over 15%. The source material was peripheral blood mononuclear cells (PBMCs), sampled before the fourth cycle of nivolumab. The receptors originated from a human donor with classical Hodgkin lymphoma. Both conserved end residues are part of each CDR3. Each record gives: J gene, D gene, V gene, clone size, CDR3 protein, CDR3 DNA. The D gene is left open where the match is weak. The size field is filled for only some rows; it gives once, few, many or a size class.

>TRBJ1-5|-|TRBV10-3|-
CAISRDSINQPQHF
TGTGCCATCAGTCGAGACAGTATCAATCAGCCCCAGCATTTT
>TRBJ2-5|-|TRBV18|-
CASSPQIHQETQYF
TGTGCCAGCTCACCCCAGATCCACCAAGAGACCCAGTACTTC
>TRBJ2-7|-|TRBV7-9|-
CASSFPQGYEQYF
TGTGCCAGCAGCTTTCCCCAGGGCTACGAGCAGTACTTC
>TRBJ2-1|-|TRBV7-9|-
CASSPQIYYNEQFF
TGTGCCAGCAGCCCACAGATTTACTACAATGAGCAGTTCTTC
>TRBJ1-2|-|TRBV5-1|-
CASSLEGGIDTF
TGCGCCAGCAGCTTGGAGGGAGGGATCGACACCTTC
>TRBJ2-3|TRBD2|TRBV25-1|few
CASSQPGTSAPLTDTQYF
TGTGCCAGCAGCCAACCCGGGACTAGCGCACCTCTCACAGATACGCAGTATTTT
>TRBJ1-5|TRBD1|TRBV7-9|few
CASSLGTGGNQPQHF
TGTGCCAGCAGCCTGGGGACAGGGGGCAATCAGCCCCAGCATTTT
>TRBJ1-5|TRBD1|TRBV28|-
CASSSPSGQGSNQPQHF
TGTGCCAGCAGCAGTCCTTCGGGACAGGGAAGCAATCAGCCCCAGCATTTT
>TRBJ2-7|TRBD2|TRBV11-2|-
CASRRWGGSAYEQYF
TGTGCCAGCAGGAGGTGGGGCGGGAGCGCTTACGAGCAGTACTTC
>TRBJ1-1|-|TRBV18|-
CASSPYGGVTEAFF
TGTGCCAGCTCACCATACGGGGGGGTCACTGAAGCTTTCTTT
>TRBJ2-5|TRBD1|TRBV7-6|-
CASSLTTGEWTQETQYF
TGTGCCAGCAGCTTAACGACAGGGGAGTGGACGCAAGAGACCCAGTACTTC
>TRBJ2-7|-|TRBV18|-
CASSPGFWGGEQYF
TGTGCCAGCTCCCCAGGATTTTGGGGAGGCGAGCAGTACTTC
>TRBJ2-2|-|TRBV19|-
CASSVNRGTGELFF
TGTGCCAGTAGCGTCAACCGTGGCACCGGGGAGCTGTTTTTT
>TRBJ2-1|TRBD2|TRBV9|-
CASSVAGEGLTYNEQFF
TGTGCCAGCAGCGTAGCGGGGGAGGGACTAACCTACAATGAGCAGTTCTTC
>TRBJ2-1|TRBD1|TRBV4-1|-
CASSQGQGGYNEQFF
TGCGCCAGCAGCCAGGGACAGGGTGGATACAATGAGCAGTTCTTC
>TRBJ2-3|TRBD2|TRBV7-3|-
CASSSAGAGGPSDTQYF
TGTGCCAGCAGTTCCGCGGGCGCGGGAGGGCCCTCAGATACGCAGTATTTT
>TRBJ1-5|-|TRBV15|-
CATSPYGGGQPQHF
TGTGCCACCAGCCCTTACGGGGGCGGCCAGCCCCAGCATTTT
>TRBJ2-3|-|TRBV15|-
CATSETLRSDTQYF
TGTGCCACCAGCGAGACGTTAAGGTCAGATACGCAGTATTTT
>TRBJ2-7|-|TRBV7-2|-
CASSRRDHSSYEQYF
TGTGCCAGCAGTCGCCGGGACCACAGCTCCTACGAGCAGTACTTC
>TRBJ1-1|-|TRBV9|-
CASSVGTQDHWDTEAFF
TGTGCCAGCAGCGTAGGTACCCAAGATCATTGGGACACTGAAGCTTTCTTT
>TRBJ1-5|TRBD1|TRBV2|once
CASTGTAGQPQHF
TGTGCCAGCACCGGGACAGCTGGCCAGCCCCAGCATTTT
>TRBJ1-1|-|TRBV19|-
CASSKTSLNTEAFF
TGTGCCAGTAGCAAAACGAGTTTGAACACTGAAGCTTTCTTT
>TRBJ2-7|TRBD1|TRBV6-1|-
CASSRDRGTYEQYF
TGTGCCAGCAGTCGGGACAGGGGGACCTACGAGCAGTACTTC
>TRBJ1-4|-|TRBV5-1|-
CASRGAPPNEKLFF
TGCGCCAGCAGAGGGGCTCCCCCCAATGAAAAACTGTTTTTT
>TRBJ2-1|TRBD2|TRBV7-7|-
CASSLGASGTNEQFF
TGTGCCAGCAGCTTAGGGGCTAGCGGGACCAATGAGCAGTTCTTC
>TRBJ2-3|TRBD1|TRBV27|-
CASSFPGQSTDTQYF
TGTGCCAGCAGTTTTCCGGGACAGAGCACAGATACGCAGTATTTT
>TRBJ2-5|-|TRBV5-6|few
CASRREIEFETQYF
TGTGCCAGCAGGAGGGAGATAGAATTTGAGACCCAGTACTTC
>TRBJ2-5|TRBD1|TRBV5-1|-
CASSLGGGVETQYF
TGCGCCAGCAGCTTGGGAGGGGGCGTCGAGACCCAGTACTTC
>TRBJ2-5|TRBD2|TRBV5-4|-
CASSGGTSPAQETQYF
TGTGCCAGCAGCGGGGGGACTAGCCCAGCCCAAGAGACCCAGTACTTC
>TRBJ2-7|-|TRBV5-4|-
CASSLGQLYEQYF
TGTGCCAGCAGCTTAGGGCAGCTCTACGAGCAGTACTTC
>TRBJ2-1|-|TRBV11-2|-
CASSLGLNNEQFF
TGTGCCAGCAGCTTAGGACTAAACAATGAGCAGTTCTTC
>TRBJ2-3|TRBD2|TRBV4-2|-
CASSPGTSGRTDTQYF
TGTGCCAGCAGCCCAGGGACTAGCGGGAGAACAGATACGCAGTATTTT
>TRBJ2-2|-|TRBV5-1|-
CASSSNTGNTGELFF
TGCGCCAGCAGCTCCAATACAGGAAACACCGGGGAGCTGTTTTTT
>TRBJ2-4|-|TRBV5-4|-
CASSQAPAKNIQYF
TGTGCCAGCAGCCAGGCTCCAGCCAAAAACATTCAGTACTTC
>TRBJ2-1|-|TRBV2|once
CASSRESDNEQFF
TGTGCCAGCAGCCGGGAGTCTGACAATGAGCAGTTCTTC
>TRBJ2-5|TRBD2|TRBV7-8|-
CASSLAGGRGETQYF
TGTGCCAGCAGCTTAGCGGGCGGGAGAGGAGAGACCCAGTACTTC
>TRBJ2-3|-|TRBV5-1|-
CASSALNDKISTDTQYF
TGCGCCAGCAGCGCGCTCAACGACAAAATAAGCACAGATACGCAGTATTTT
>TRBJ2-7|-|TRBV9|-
CASSGEPSREQYF
TGTGCCAGCAGCGGAGAACCGTCACGGGAGCAGTACTTC
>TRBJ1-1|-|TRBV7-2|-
CASSTGTWGGEAFF
TGTGCCAGCAGCACCGGGACTTGGGGTGGTGAAGCTTTCTTT
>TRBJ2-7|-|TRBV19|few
CASSFSGGLVYEQYF
TGTGCCAGTAGTTTCAGTGGGGGGCTCGTCTACGAGCAGTACTTC
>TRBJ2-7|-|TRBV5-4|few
CASSVGGYEQYF
TGTGCCAGCAGCGTCGGGGGCTACGAGCAGTACTTC
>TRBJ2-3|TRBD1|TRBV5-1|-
CASSLGIRGQASDTQYF
TGCGCCAGCAGCTTGGGTATTAGAGGACAGGCATCAGATACGCAGTATTTT
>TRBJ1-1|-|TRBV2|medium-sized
CASSRQANTEAFF
TGTGCCAGCAGTAGACAGGCGAACACTGAAGCTTTCTTT
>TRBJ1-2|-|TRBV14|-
CASSQDTGYGYTF
TGTGCCAGCAGCCAAGATACAGGATATGGCTACACCTTC
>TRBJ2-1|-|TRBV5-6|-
CASFRALYNEQFF
TGTGCCAGCTTCCGGGCCCTCTACAATGAGCAGTTCTTC
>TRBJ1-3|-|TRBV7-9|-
CASSLTSAGSGNTIYF
TGTGCCAGCAGCTTAACATCGGCAGGCTCTGGAAACACCATATATTTT
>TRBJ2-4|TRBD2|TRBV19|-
CASSHGTSGIWTKNIQYF
TGTGCCAGTAGTCACGGGACTAGCGGGATCTGGACCAAAAACATTCAGTACTTC
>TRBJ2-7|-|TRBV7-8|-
CASSLGGADATYEQYF
TGTGCCAGCAGCTTAGGCGGAGCGGATGCCACCTACGAGCAGTACTTC
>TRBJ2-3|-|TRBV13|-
CASSKRDTQYF
TGTGCCAGCAGCAAGAGGGATACGCAGTATTTT
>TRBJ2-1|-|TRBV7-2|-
CASSPLGPYNEQFF
TGTGCCAGCAGCCCCCTAGGCCCTTACAATGAGCAGTTCTTC
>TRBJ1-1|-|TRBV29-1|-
CSASPGWGMNTEAFF
TGCAGCGCTTCCCCGGGTTGGGGGATGAACACTGAAGCTTTCTTT
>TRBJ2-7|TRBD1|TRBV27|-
CASSYGTGNYEQYF
TGTGCCAGCAGTTATGGGACAGGGAACTACGAGCAGTACTTC
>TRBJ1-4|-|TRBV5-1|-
CASSLAGQNEKLFF
TGCGCCAGCAGCTTGGCTGGGCAGAATGAAAAACTGTTTTTT
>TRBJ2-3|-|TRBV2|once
CASRYTDTQYF
TGTGCCAGCAGGTATACAGATACGCAGTATTTT